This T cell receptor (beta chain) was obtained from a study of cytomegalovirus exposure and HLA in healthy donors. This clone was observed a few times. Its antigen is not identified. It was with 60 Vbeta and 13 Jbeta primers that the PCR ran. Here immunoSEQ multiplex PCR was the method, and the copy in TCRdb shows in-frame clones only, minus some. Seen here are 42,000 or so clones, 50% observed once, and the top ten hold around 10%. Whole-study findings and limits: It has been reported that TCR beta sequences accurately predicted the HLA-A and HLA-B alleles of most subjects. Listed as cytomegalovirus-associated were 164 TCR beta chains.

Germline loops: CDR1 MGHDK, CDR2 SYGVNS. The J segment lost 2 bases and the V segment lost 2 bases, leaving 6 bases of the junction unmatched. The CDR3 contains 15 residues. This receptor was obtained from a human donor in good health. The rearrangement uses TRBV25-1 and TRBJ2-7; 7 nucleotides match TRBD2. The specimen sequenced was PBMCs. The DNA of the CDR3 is TGTGCCAGCAGTGAAAGAGCGGGATCCCCCTACGAGCAGTACTTC. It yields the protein CASSERAGSPYEQYF.